Reported below is one T cell receptor (beta chain). The antigen remains undetermined. Libraries of TCR beta came from quantitative 5'-RACE with molecular barcodes. In TCRdb, the 5' RACE reads were re-called with MiXCR into one record per CDR3 protein. This sample has 700,000 to 1,000,000 distinct CDR3 sequences, with roughly 12% found just once. This specimen comes from a study of CD8 T cells in ankylosing spondylitis. Findings and caveats of the study: For ankylosing spondylitis blood, a TCR beta motif of eight or nine highly homologous variants appeared characteristic. Clones linked with disease were CD8+ and fairly uncommon in the peripheral blood.

V shed 2 bases and J 8 bases; nucleotides not matched to a gene: 8. Germline loops: CDR1 MNHEY, CDR2 SVGEGT. The CDR3 loop spans 17 amino acids. This chain uses TRBV6-2 or TRBV6-3 with TRBJ2-1, with 14 bases identical to TRBD2. The clonotype originates from a male donor with ankylosing spondylitis. The sample taken for sequencing was blood, either unsorted or a sorted T cell fraction (not recorded which). The CDR3 DNA reads as TGTGCCAGCAGTTACCAAGGGACTAGCGGGAGAGGGGATGAGCAGTTCTTC. Translating gives CASSYQGTSGRGDEQFF.